The 21 T cell receptor beta chains presented below share a single source sample, sequenced in a study of cytomegalovirus exposure and HLA in healthy donors. Primers included in the PCR were 60 Vbeta and 13 Jbeta primers. The assay was immunoSEQ multiplex PCR, and TCRdb's table has in-frame clones only and misses some. The table records just over 200,000 clones, 55% to 75% of them present only once. Sequencing was carried out using PBMCs. These TCRs come from a man between 40 and 49 years old in good health and CMV-seropositive.

The chain links TRBV18 to TRBJ1-3; D is unclear. This CDR3 spans 16 amino acids. Germline V gives CDR1 KGHSH, CDR2 LQKENI. V was clipped by 5 bases and J by 0 bases, with 14 bases between them. CDR3 in DNA: TGTGCCAGCTCATCGAATATGGGCGACTCTGGAAACACCATATATTTT. Residues: CASSSNMGDSGNTIYF.

This clone was detected once. V usage is TRBV19 and J usage is TRBJ2-1; 9 positions agree with TRBD1. The junction had 7 bases not matched to a gene; V was cut back by 5 bases and J by 5 bases. Germline CDR1 and CDR2: LNHDA and SQIVND (reference sequence). This CDR3 is 15 amino acids long. The CDR3 DNA follows: TGTGCCAGTAGTCTCCATTGGGACAGGGACAATGAGCAGTTCTTC. This translates into CASSLHWDRDNEQFF.

This chain joins TRBV25-1 and TRBJ2-2; a weak D match, TRBD1 (6 bases). This CDR3 is built from 14 residues. In germline, CDR1 is MGHDK, CDR2 SYGVNS. The V gene lost 8 bases and the J gene lost 0 bases, with 10 bases spanning the gap. CDR3 sequence reads: CASGGQANTGELFF. The DNA of the CDR3 is TGTGCCAGCGGGGGACAAGCGAACACCGGGGAGCTGTTTTTT.

V usage is TRBV19 and J usage is TRBJ1-3; D remains ambiguous. This CDR3 region has 14 residues. Germline V CDR1 and CDR2: LNHDA, SQIVND (reference sequence). V shed 10 bases and J shed 3 bases, with 16 bases lying between them. CDR3 in amino acids: CATRPTGFGNTIYF. CDR3 DNA sequence: TGTGCCACCCGCCCCACGGGGTTTGGAAACACCATATATTTT.

The chain combines TRBV29-1 with TRBJ2-2; D gene unclear. The CDR3 totals 13 residues. The V and J ends lost 5 bases and 2 bases respectively, with 9 bases between them. Germline V gene sequence: CDR1 SQVTM, CDR2 ANQGSEA. The CDR3 loop is CSVSPVNTGELFF. The CDR3 DNA follows: TGCAGCGTTTCCCCCGTCAACACCGGGGAGCTGTTTTTT.

V gene TRBV5-1 combines with J gene TRBJ2-1; 9 bases map to TRBD1. Losses at the gene ends were 3 bases for V and 4 bases for J; bases not matched to a gene: 5. Germline CDR1 SGHRS, CDR2 YFSETQ. This CDR3 contains 15 residues. For the CDR3, the DNA is TGCGCCAGCAGCTCCGGGACAGGGTATTACAATGAGCAGTTCTTC. Protein: CASSSGTGYYNEQFF.

This chain uses TRBV9 with TRBJ2-3; 7 positions agree with TRBD2. The CDR3 runs 15 residues. V lost 4 bases, J lost 1 base, and 6 bases stayed unmatched. In germline, CDR1 is SGDLS, CDR2 YYNGEE. The CDR3 region has the DNA TGTGCCAGCAGCTACAGACGGGGGGGCACAGATACGCAGTATTTT. Protein product: CASSYRRGGTDTQYF.

The genes are TRBV9 and TRBJ1-3; no clear D. V gave up 4 bases and J gave up 10 bases, with 15 bases separating them. CDR1 and CDR2 (germline): SGDLS, YYNGEE. The CDR3 length is 13 residues. This CDR3 reads CASSPTNERTIYF. The CDR3 region has the DNA TGTGCCAGCAGCCCTACCAACGAGAGAACCATATATTTT.

The chain is built from TRBV6-1 and TRBJ2-1, with D perhaps TRBD1 (6 bases). The CDR3 has 15 amino acids. V shed 0 bases and J shed 8 bases, with 14 bases lying between them. Germline lookup yields CDR1 MNHNS and CDR2 SASEGT. As DNA, the CDR3 is TGTGCCAGCAGTGAAGCGGCAGGGGTGGGCGATGAGCAGTTCTTC. As protein: CASSEAAGVGDEQFF.

This clone was seen only a few times. One end of the junction is discordant with germline, which a read error may explain. The chain couples TRBV7-2 to TRBJ2-2; a possible D gene is TRBD2 (7 bases). The CDR3 spans 15 residues. Germline V gene sequence: CDR1 SGHTA, CDR2 FQGNSA. The CDR3 DNA is TGTGCCAGTTCCGGGGGGCGGGGTAACATCGGGGAGCTGTTTTTT. This gives the protein CASSGGRGNIGELFF. Filled out from reference TRBV7-2 and TRBJ2-2, the complete variable domain reads GAGVSQSPSNKVTEKGKDVELRCDPISGHTALYWYRQSLGQGLEFLIYFQGNSAPDKSGLPSDRFSAERTGGSVSTLTIQRTQQEDSAVYLCASSGGRGNIGELFFGEGSRLTVL.

This clone was observed a single time. CDR3 in DNA: TGTGCCATCAGGGACAGAACCTACGAGCAGTACTTC. Its translation: CAIRDRTYEQYF. The V and J genes are TRBV10-3 and TRBJ2-7, with TRBD1 as a possible D gene (6 bases). Germline values: CDR1 ENHRY, CDR2 SYGVKD. V was cut by 6 bases and J by 2 bases, with 8 bases left in between. This CDR3 is 12 amino acids long.

The chain couples TRBV9 to TRBJ1-2; the D is unclear. V was cut by 3 bases and J by 0 bases, with 9 bases left in between. The CDR3 is made up of 14 amino acids. CDR1 SGDLS and CDR2 YYNGEE come from the germline V gene. CDR3 sequence reads: CASSAGSANYGYTF. As DNA, the CDR3 is TGTGCCAGCAGCGCGGGGTCAGCTAACTATGGCTACACCTTC.

V usage is TRBV9 and J usage is TRBJ2-1; 8 bases fit TRBD2. CDR3 length: 19 amino acids. Germline CDR1 SGDLS, CDR2 YYNGEE. After removal of 4 bases from V and 2 bases from J, the junction contained 17 bases not matched to a gene. The CDR3 reads CASSFRTSPLGPPYNEQFF. Written as DNA, the CDR3 is TGTGCCAGCAGCTTTAGGACTAGCCCGCTTGGCCCCCCCTACAATGAGCAGTTCTTC.

The chain combines TRBV7-3 with TRBJ2-1; maybe TRBD2 (6 bases). The CDR3 totals 13 residues. V lost 2 bases and J 6 bases, leaving 8 bases between the germline ends. Germline V lookup: CDR1 SGHTA, CDR2 FQGTGA. CDR3 in DNA: TGTGCCAGCAGCTTAGGGGGGATCAATGAGCAGTTCTTC. Amino acid sequence: CASSLGGINEQFF.

The chain couples TRBV7-2 to TRBJ2-5, with 9 bases that match TRBD1. Trimming took 1 base from V and 5 from J; bases not matched to a gene: 5. Germline-derived CDR1 and CDR2 are SGHTA and FQGNSA. This CDR3 region has 15 residues. This chain's CDR3 is CASSLGGQGSETQYF. The CDR3 DNA follows: TGTGCCAGCAGCTTAGGGGGACAGGGTTCCGAGACCCAGTACTTC.

This chain joins TRBV5-1 and TRBJ2-2, with 12 bases fitting TRBD1. V dropped 4 bases and J dropped 8; count of bases not matched to a gene: 6. The germline gives CDR1 SGHRS, CDR2 YFSETQ. This CDR3 is built from 15 residues. Here the CDR3 reads CASSGTGGAVGELFF. The CDR3 DNA reads TGCGCCAGCAGCGGGACAGGGGGCGCCGTGGGGGAGCTGTTTTTT.

This rearrangement joins TRBV5-6 to TRBJ1-2; 9 bases align to TRBD1. The trim removed 2 bases at V and 4 bases at J, leaving 6 bases unmatched. CDR3 length: 15 amino acids. Looked up from germline, CDR1 is SGHDT and CDR2 is YYEEEE. The CDR3 spells CASSLPKTGGYGYTF. The CDR3 coding sequence is TGTGCCAGCAGCTTACCTAAGACAGGGGGCTATGGCTACACCTTC.

The chain carries TRBV6-1 and TRBJ2-1; tentatively, D is TRBD2 (5 bases). Germline V gives CDR1 MNHNS, CDR2 SASEGT. Deletions cut 6 bases from V and 0 bases from J, with 9 bases between. This CDR3 has 14 amino acids. The CDR3 nucleotides read TGTGCCAGCAGGCAGCGGCTCTCCTACAATGAGCAGTTCTTC. This sequence encodes CASRQRLSYNEQFF.

The chain links TRBV27 to TRBJ2-3; 7 bases line up with TRBD1. Germline CDR1 reads MNHEY; CDR2 reads SMNVEV (reference sequence). The junction had 5 bases not matched to a gene; V was cut back by 5 bases and J by 0 bases. There are 15 residues in the CDR3. CDR3 sequence reads: CASSNRGFSTDTQYF. For the CDR3, the DNA is TGTGCCAGCAGTAACAGGGGATTTAGCACAGATACGCAGTATTTT.

This chain uses TRBV7-6 with TRBJ2-1; perhaps TRBD1 as D (6 bases). V was pared by 4 bases and J by 5 bases, with 15 bases between. The CDR3 is 15 amino acids. Germline V lookup: CDR1 SGHVS, CDR2 FNYEAQ. CDR3: CASSSYHRVDNEQFF. CDR3 sequence (DNA): TGTGCCAGCAGCTCCTACCACAGGGTTGACAATGAGCAGTTCTTC.

The chain combines TRBV5-6 with TRBJ1-4; no firm D call. The CDR3 contains 14 residues. Germline V gene data show CDR1 as SGHDT and CDR2 as YYEEEE. V lost 6 bases and J lost 5, with 14 bases in between. The DNA for the CDR3 is TGTGCCAGCACCCATTGGGCGGGAAATGAAAAACTGTTTTTT. It specifies CASTHWAGNEKLFF. The complete variable domain, with remaining parts taken from reference TRBV5-6 and TRBJ1-4, reads DAGVTQSPTHLIKTRGQQVTLRCSPKSGHDTVSWYQQALGQGPQFIFQYYEEEERQRGNFPDRFSGHQFPNYSSELNVNALLLGDSALYLCASTHWAGNEKLFFGSGTQLSVL.